Sequencing of this T cell receptor (beta chain) was carried out in a study of blood T cell repertoires in COVID-19. For the study at large: COVID-19 samples from acute and convalescent phases originated in the United States, Italy and Spain. PBMCs, B-cell-depleted T cells, or T cells provided the cDNA or gDNA that made up the material.

Repertoires were generated with immunoSEQ multiplex PCR, while TCRdb's copy carries only in-frame clones and drops some. This table has around 160,000 clones, around 87% appearing once. Germline V gene data show CDR1 as SGDLS and CDR2 as YYNGEE. The CDR3 has 15 residues. The V and J ends lost 0 bases and 1 base respectively, with 8 bases between them. This sequence originates from a man in his late teens or twenties with COVID-19, enrolled during active disease. The specimen sequenced was peripheral blood. The chain uses TRBV9 and TRBJ1-5; the D gene is possibly TRBD1 (6 bases). The CDR3 here is CASSVDDRSNQPQHF. The CDR3 bases are TGTGCCAGCAGCGTAGATGACAGGAGCAATCAGCCCCAGCATTTT.